This TCR beta chain is drawn from a study of T cell repertoires in aging, cancer and after chemotherapy. Broader study findings: Rebound thymic output was suggested by rising median generation probability during chemotherapy in each cancer cohort.

The CDR3 is made up of 16 amino acids. In germline, CDR1 is SGHKS, CDR2 YYEKEE (reference sequence). V shed 5 bases, J shed 2 bases, and the junction held 7 bases outside the gene matches. Amplification of TCR beta used genomic DNA extracted from peripheral blood. With respect to this clonotype: What it binds is not known.

A mixed TRB-A/B primer pool amplified rearranged TRB by multiplex touch-down PCR. TCRdb processed the multiplex PCR reads anew with MiXCR; each CDR3 protein has one entry. The repertoire includes roughly 500 distinct CDR3 sequences, roughly 71% of them detected once, and 24% sits in the top ten. What was sequenced was blood. The rearrangement joins TRBV5-5 to TRBJ1-3; 10 nucleotides agree with TRBD1. This clonotype originated in a human donor with a solid tumor. The CDR3 DNA reads as TGTGCCAGCAGTTACGACAGGGGGCGAACTGGAAACACCATATATTTT. This encodes CASSYDRGRTGNTIYF. Full variable domain (outside the CDR3, taken from reference TRBV5-5 and TRBJ1-3): DAGVTQSPTHLIKTRGQQVTLRCSPISGHKSVSWYQQVLGQGPQFIFQYYEKEERGRGNFPDRFSARQFPNYSSELNVNALLLGDSALYLCASSYDRGRTGNTIYFGEGSWLTVV.